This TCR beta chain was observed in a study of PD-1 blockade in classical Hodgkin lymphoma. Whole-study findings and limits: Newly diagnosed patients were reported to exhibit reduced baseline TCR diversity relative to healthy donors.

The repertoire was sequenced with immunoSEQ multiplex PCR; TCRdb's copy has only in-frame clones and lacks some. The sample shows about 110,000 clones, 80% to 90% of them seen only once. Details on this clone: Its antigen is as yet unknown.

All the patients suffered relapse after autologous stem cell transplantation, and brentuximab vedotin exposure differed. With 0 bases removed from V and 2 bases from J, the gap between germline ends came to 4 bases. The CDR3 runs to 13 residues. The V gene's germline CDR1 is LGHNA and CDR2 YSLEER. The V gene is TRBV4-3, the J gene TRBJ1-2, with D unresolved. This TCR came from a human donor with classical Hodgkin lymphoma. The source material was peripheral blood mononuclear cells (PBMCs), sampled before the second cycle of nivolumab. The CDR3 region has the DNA TGCGCCAGCAGCCAAGAGCGGAACTATGGCTACACCTTC. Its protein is CASSQERNYGYTF.